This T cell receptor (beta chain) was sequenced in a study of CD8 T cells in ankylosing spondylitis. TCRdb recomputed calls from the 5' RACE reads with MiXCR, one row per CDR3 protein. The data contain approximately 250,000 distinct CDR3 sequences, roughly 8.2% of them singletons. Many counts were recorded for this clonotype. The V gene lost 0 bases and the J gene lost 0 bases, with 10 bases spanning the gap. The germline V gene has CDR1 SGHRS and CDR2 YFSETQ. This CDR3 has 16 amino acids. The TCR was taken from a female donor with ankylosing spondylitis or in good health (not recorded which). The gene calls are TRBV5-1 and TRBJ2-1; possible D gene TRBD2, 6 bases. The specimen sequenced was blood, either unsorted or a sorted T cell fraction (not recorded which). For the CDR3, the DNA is TGCGCCAGCAGCTTGGTCGGAGGGAGCTCCTACAATGAGCAGTTCTTC. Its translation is CASSLVGGSSYNEQFF.